The T cell receptor (beta chain) under discussion was sequenced for a study of response to subunit inactivated influenza vaccine. The trim removed 4 bases at V and 4 bases at J, leaving 6 bases unmatched. Germline V gives CDR1 SQVTM, CDR2 ANQGSEA. The CDR3 loop spans 14 amino acids. Regarding the study as a whole: Authors suggested few new T cells are recruited by each seasonal influenza vaccination.

This clonotype came up many times. Its antigen remains unidentified. TCRdb called the RT-PCR reads again in MiXCR, with one record for every CDR3 protein. The sample lists roughly 760,000 distinct CDR3 sequences; 21% were seen once. The sample was PBMCs from blood, taken roughly 5 days after vaccination. The clonotype was recovered from a man between 50 and 59 years old who received an inactivated influenza vaccine. The chain uses TRBV29-1 and TRBJ2-2, with 7 positions matching TRBD2. Here the CDR3 reads CSVVIGRSTGELFF. The CDR3 DNA reads TGCAGCGTTGTAATCGGGAGGTCCACCGGGGAGCTGTTTTTT.